This T cell receptor beta chain comes out of a study of shared clonotypes between healthy human individuals. The CDR3 runs to 17 residues. The V and J ends lost 6 bases and 0 bases respectively, with 18 bases between them. Germline CDR1 reads SGHAT; CDR2 reads FQNNGV. Concerning this clone itself: Its target is unknown.

General observations from the study: Naive CD4 clonotypes overlapped across several donors at about 5%.

Sequenced by immunoSEQ multiplex PCR; TCRdb stores in-frame clones only, minus some. In the table there are about 1.5 million clones, 95% to 99% of which are singletons. The TCR sequence derives from a man aged 30-40 years in good health. The chain couples TRBV11-2 to TRBJ1-5, with D possibly being TRBD1 (6 bases). The sequencing sample was made of naive CD4+ T cells sorted from blood. The subset here: CD45RA+ positively selected. The CDR3 here is CASRRGGGHDSNQPQHF. The CDR3 DNA sequence: TGTGCCAGCAGAAGAGGGGGTGGGCATGATAGCAATCAGCCCCAGCATTTT. The whole variable domain, remainder taken from reference TRBV11-2 and TRBJ1-5, is EAGVAQSPRYKIIEKRQSVAFWCNPISGHATLYWYQQILGQGPKLLIQFQNNGVVDDSQLPKDRFSAERLKGVDSTLKIQPAKLEDSAVYLCASRRGGGHDSNQPQHFGDGTRLSIL.